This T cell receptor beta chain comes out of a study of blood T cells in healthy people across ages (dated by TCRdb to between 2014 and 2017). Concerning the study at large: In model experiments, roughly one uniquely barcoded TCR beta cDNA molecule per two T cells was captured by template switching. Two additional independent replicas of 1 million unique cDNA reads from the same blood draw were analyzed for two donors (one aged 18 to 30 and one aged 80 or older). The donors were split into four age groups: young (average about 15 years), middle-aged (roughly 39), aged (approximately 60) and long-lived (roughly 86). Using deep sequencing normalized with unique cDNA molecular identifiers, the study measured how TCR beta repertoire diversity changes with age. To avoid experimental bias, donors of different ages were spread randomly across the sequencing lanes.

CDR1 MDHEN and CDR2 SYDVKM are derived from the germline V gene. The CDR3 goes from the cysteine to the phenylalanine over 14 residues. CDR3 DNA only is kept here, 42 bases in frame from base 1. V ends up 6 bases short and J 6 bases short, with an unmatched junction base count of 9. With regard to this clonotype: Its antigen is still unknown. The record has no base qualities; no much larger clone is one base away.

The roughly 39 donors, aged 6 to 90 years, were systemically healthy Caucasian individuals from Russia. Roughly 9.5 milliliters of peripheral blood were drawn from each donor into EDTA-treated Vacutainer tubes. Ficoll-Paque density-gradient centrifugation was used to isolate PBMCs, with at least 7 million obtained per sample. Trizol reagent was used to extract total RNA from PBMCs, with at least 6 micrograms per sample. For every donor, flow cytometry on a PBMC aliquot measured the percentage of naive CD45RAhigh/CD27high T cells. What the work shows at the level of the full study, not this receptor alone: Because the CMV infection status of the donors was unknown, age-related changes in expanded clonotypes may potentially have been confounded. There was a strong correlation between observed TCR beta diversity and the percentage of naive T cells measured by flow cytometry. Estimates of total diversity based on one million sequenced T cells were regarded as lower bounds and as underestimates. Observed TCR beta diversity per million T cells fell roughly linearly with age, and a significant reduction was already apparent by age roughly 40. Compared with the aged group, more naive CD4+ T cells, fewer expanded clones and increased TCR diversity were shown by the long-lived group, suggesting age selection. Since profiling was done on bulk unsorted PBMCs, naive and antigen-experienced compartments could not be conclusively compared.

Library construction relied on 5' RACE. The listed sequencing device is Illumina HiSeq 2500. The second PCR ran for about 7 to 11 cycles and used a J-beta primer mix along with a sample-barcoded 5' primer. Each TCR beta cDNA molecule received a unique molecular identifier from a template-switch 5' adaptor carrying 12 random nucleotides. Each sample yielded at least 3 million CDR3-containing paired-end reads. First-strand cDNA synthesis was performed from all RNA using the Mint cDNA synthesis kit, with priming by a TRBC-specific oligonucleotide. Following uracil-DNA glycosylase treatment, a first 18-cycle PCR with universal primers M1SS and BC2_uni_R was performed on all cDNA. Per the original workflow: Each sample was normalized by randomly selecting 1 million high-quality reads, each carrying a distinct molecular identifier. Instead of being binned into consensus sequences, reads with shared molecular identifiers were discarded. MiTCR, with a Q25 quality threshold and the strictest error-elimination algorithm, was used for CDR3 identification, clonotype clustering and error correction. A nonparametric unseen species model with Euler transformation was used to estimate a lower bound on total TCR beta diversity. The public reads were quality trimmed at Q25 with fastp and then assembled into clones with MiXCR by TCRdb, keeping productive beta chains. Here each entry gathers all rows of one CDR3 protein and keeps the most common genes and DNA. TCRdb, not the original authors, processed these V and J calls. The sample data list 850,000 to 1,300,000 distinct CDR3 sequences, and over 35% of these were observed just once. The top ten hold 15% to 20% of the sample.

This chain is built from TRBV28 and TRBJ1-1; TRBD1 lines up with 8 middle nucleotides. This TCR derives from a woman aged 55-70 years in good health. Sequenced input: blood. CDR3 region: CASSYTGGFAEAFF. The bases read TGTGCCAGCAGCTATACAGGGGGATTCGCTGAAGCTTTCTTT.